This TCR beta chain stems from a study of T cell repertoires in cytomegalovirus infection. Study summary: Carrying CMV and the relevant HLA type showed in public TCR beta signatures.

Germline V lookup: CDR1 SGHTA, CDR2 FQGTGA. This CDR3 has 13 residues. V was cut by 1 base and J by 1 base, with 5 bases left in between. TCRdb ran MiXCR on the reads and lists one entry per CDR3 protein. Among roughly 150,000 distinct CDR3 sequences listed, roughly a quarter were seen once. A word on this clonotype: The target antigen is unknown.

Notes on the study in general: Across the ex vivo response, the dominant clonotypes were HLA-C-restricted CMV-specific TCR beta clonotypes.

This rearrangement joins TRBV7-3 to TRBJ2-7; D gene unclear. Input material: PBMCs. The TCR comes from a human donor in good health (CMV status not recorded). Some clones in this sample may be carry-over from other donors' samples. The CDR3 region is CASSLRRSYEQYF. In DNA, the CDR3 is TGTGCCAGCAGCTTAAGACGATCCTACGAGCAGTACTTC.